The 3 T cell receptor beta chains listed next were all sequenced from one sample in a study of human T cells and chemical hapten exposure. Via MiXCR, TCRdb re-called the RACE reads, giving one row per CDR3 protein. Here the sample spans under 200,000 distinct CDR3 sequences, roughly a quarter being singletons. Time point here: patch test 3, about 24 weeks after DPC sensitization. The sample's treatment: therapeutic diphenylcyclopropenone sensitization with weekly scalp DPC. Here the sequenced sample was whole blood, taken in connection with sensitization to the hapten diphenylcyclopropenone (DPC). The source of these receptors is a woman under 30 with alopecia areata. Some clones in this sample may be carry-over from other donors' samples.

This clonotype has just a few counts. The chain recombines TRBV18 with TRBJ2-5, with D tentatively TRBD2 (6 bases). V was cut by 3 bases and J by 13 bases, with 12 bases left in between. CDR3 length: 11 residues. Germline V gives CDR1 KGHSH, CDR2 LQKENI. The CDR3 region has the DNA TGTGCCAGCTCACCCGGGACTGAACTGTACTTC. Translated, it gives CASSPGTELYF.

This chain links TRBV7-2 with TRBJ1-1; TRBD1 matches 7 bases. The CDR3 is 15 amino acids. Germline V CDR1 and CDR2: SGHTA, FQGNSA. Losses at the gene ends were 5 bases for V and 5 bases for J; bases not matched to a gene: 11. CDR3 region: CASSARPQGRTEAFF. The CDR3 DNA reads TGTGCCAGCAGCGCCAGGCCACAGGGGCGGACTGAAGCTTTCTTT.

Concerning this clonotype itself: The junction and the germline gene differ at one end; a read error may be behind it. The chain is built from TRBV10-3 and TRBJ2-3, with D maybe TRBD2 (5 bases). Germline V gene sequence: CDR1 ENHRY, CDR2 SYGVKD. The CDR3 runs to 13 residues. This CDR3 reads CAISESTIDTQYF. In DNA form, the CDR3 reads TGTGCCATCAGTGAGTCGACTATAGATACACAGTATTTT.